One sample yielded the 17 T cell receptor beta chains listed below, sequenced in a study of T cells in Graves' hyperthyroidism and ophthalmopathy. The source material, RNA transcripts, was used to amplify TCR beta CDR3 regions. TCR CDR3 regions were first amplified by RT-PCR with HTBI primers. TCRdb itself ran the multiplex PCR reads through MiXCR, one entry per CDR3 protein. Of fewer than 750,000 distinct CDR3 sequences in the sample, more than 12% are singletons; the top ten hold roughly an eighth. The sample was blood. The receptors originated from a woman aged 45 to 65 with Graves' ophthalmopathy.

The rearrangement links TRBV29-1 to TRBJ1-5; D may be TRBD1 (5 bases). Per the germline V gene, CDR1 is SQVTM and CDR2 is ANQGSEA. This CDR3 region has 12 residues. The germline V and J ends were trimmed by 8 bases and 4 bases, with 12 bases remaining between them. In DNA form, the CDR3 reads TGCAGCATAGGAGGGGTTAATCAGCCCCAGCATTTT. This translates into CSIGGVNQPQHF. Full variable domain (remainder filled in from reference TRBV29-1 and TRBJ1-5): SAVISQKPSRDICQRGTSLTIQCQVDSQVTMMFWYRQQPGQSLTLIATANQGSEATYESGFVIDKFPISRPNLTFSTLTVSNMSPEDSSIYLCSIGGVNQPQHFGDGTRLSIL.

This rearrangement joins TRBV24-1 to TRBJ2-1, with 7 bases fitting TRBD1. There are 16 residues in the CDR3. Trimming removed 2 bases from V and 3 bases from J; junction bases left unmatched: 6. Germline lookup yields CDR1 KGHDR and CDR2 SFDVKD. Written as DNA, the CDR3 is TGTGCCACCAGTGATTCGACAGGGAAGCGCTACAATGAGCAGTTCTTC. It yields the protein CATSDSTGKRYNEQFF.

The chain couples TRBV7-8 to TRBJ2-4; TRBD1 matches at 7 bases. The CDR3 covers 18 residues. V was clipped by 0 bases and J by 0 bases; unmatched bases: 8. The germline CDR1 and CDR2 sequences are SGHVS and FQNEAQ. The CDR3 protein is CASSLANTGTEAKNIQYF. CDR3 nucleotides: TGTGCCAGCAGCTTAGCTAACACCGGGACAGAAGCCAAAAACATTCAGTACTTC.

Many counts were recorded for this clonotype. The chain recombines TRBV11-3 with TRBJ1-1; TRBD1 might be the D (5 bases). V was trimmed by 2 bases and J by 2 bases, leaving 15 bases between them. This CDR3 has 16 amino acids. The germline V gene encodes CDR1 SGHNT and CDR2 YENEEA. The CDR3 nucleotides are TGTGCCAGCAGCTTAATCGGGGGTATGTTAAACACTGAAGCTTTCTTT. This translates into CASSLIGGMLNTEAFF.

This clonotype was observed at least ten times. The chain links TRBV20-1 to TRBJ1-5; 7 positions match TRBD1. The J segment lost 6 bases and the V segment lost 2 bases, leaving 10 bases of the junction unmatched. The germline V gene encodes CDR1 DFQATT and CDR2 SNEGSKA (reference sequence). CDR3 length: 15 amino acids. The CDR3 coding sequence is TGCAGTGCTAGATCTGACAGGGAGGCGGGTCAGCCCCAGCATTTT. This gives the protein CSARSDREAGQPQHF.

This clonotype was seen ten or more times. The J gene is TRBJ1-1, the V gene TRBV11-2; a possible D gene is TRBD1 (5 bases). There are 14 residues in the CDR3. The V gene's germline CDR1 is SGHAT and CDR2 FQNNGV. V was cut by 4 bases and J by 1 base, with 10 bases left in between. The CDR3 coding sequence is TGTGCCAGCAGCTCAGTGAGGGGGAACACTGAAGCTTTCTTT. Translation gives CASSSVRGNTEAFF.

This clonotype was counted ten times or more. V usage is TRBV6-2 or TRBV6-3 and J usage is TRBJ2-7; D perhaps matches TRBD1 (6 bases). In germline, CDR1 is MNHEY, CDR2 SVGEGT. The CDR3 loop spans 15 amino acids. Trimming removed 8 bases at V and 0 bases at J, with 17 bases between. CDR3 amino acids: CASSETGDSSYEQYF. DNA of the CDR3: TGTGCCAGCTCTGAGACAGGAGACAGCTCCTACGAGCAGTACTTC.

This chain links TRBV27 with TRBJ2-2, with D perhaps being TRBD1 or TRBD2 (6 bases each). V was pared by 5 bases and J by 6 bases, with 19 bases between. The CDR3 length is 16 residues. Germline V gives CDR1 MNHEY, CDR2 SMNVEV (reference sequence). The CDR3 loop is CASSLLPTGGAGELFF. The CDR3 DNA is TGTGCCAGCAGTCTGCTCCCGACCGGGGGCGCCGGGGAGCTGTTTTTT.

This clonotype was seen many times. The rearrangement links TRBV9 to TRBJ1-5; D remains ambiguous. Looked up from germline, CDR1 is SGDLS and CDR2 is YYNGEE. The CDR3 has 14 residues. The germline V and J ends were trimmed by 4 bases and 8 bases, with 16 bases remaining between them. The CDR3 nucleotides are TGTGCCAGCAGCCCGATTAGTGACGGGAAGCCCCAGCATTTT. Protein sequence: CASSPISDGKPQHF. Supplemented by reference TRBV9 and TRBJ1-5, the full variable domain reads DSGVTQTPKHLITATGQRVTLRCSPRSGDLSVYWYQQSLDQGLQFLIQYYNGEERAKGNILERFSAQQFPDLHSELNLSSLELGDSALYFCASSPISDGKPQHFGDGTRLSIL.

The chain joins TRBV2 to TRBJ1-2; D gene unclear. Germline V CDR1 and CDR2: SNHLY, FYNNEI. The CDR3 runs 13 residues. The ends were cut back, 5 bases at V and 2 bases at J, with 9 bases in the middle. The CDR3 nucleotides are TGTGCCAGCAGTATAGACAAGAACTATGGCTACACCTTC. Its protein is CASSIDKNYGYTF.

The sample holds many counts of this clonotype. The chain is built from TRBV12-3 or TRBV12-4 and TRBJ1-1; D unclear. V lost 7 bases and J lost 3, with 15 bases in between. CDR3 size: 14 residues. For the CDR3, the DNA is TGTGCCAGCACCAAAACCTCCTTTGACACTGAAGCTTTCTTT. Its protein is CASTKTSFDTEAFF.

The V and J genes are TRBV29-1 and TRBJ2-5, with 7 bases aligning to TRBD2. The CDR3 totals 12 residues. The junction had 1 base not matched to a gene; V was cut back by 2 bases and J by 4 bases. From germline, CDR1 is SQVTM and CDR2 ANQGSEA. CDR3 sequence: CSVEWGGETQYF. The CDR3 region has the DNA TGCAGCGTTGAATGGGGGGGAGAGACCCAGTACTTC.

CDR3 coding DNA: TGTGCCAGCACCCCAGGAGCGGGGAGGAATACTGAAGCTTTCTTT. Translating it yields CASTPGAGRNTEAFF. This sequence joins TRBV5-5 and TRBJ1-1; D unresolved. In germline, CDR1 is SGHKS, CDR2 YYEKEE (reference sequence). Trimming removed 6 bases at V and 5 bases at J, with 20 bases between. CDR3 length: 15 residues.

This clonotype appeared a few times. The rearrangement links TRBV6-2 or TRBV6-3 to TRBJ1-4; 7 bases are a match to TRBD1. Germline CDR1 MNHEY, CDR2 SVGEGT. The CDR3 length is 14 residues. Trimming at V came to 2 bases and at J to 7 bases, leaving 4 bases not matched to a gene. CDR3: CASSYTGTVEKLFF. The CDR3 DNA sequence: TGTGCCAGCAGTTACACCGGGACAGTTGAAAAACTGTTTTTT.

Ten or more counts support this clonotype. Here the CDR3 DNA reads TGTGCCAGCCTAACGGGGAGCTCCTACAATGAGCAGTTCTTC. Its translation: CASLTGSSYNEQFF. V usage is TRBV7-8 and J usage is TRBJ2-1, with TRBD2 as a possible D gene (5 bases). CDR1 is SGHVS and CDR2 is FQNEAQ in the germline V gene. This CDR3 spans 14 amino acids. Trimming removed 8 bases at V and 0 bases at J, with 11 bases between.

This clonotype appeared a few times. The J gene is TRBJ1-2, the V gene TRBV29-1; 11 bases are shared with TRBD1. Germline V gives CDR1 SQVTM, CDR2 ANQGSEA. The CDR3 covers 13 residues. J was trimmed by 6 bases and V by 3 bases; bases with no gene match: 3. The CDR3 nucleotides read TGCAGCGTTGATCGGACAGGGGGCCATGGCTACACCTTC. Residues: CSVDRTGGHGYTF.

In this sample, this clonotype turned up many times. The chain uses TRBV28 and TRBJ1-2, with D unclear. Trimming stripped 7 bases from V and 4 bases from J, with 10 bases between. The CDR3 covers 12 residues. Germline V gene data show CDR1 as MDHEN and CDR2 as SYDVKM. CDR3 DNA: TGTGCCAGCACCGATCCTGGCTATGGCTACACCTTC. Protein: CASTDPGYGYTF.